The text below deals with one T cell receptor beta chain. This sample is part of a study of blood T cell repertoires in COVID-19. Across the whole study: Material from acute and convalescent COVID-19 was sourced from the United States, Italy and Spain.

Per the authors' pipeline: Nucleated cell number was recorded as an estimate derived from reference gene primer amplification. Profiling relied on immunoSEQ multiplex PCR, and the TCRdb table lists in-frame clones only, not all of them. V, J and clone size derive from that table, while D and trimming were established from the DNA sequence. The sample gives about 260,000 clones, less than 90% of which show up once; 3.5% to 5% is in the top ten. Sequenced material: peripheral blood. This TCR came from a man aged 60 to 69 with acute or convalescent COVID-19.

As DNA, the CDR3 is TGTGCCAGCAGCTTGGCCGGGACCGGGGAGCTGTTTTTT. Translating gives CASSLAGTGELFF. The genes are TRBV5-4 and TRBJ2-2; no reliable D call. The germline V gene encodes CDR1 SGHNT and CDR2 YYREEE (reference sequence). The CDR3 length is 13 residues. V was cut by 0 bases and J by 5 bases, with 5 bases left in between.